The 21 T cell receptor beta chains below come from one sample, sequenced in a study of T cell responses to AZD1222 COVID-19 vaccine. Generated by immunoSEQ multiplex PCR, the TCRdb table keeps only in-frame clones and is missing some. The sample carries approximately 100,000 clones, around nine tenths recorded once. Sample: peripheral blood, taken 28 days after the second AZD1222 dose. These receptors came from an adult who received the AZD1222 COVID-19 vaccine.

This sequence joins TRBV28 and TRBJ2-3, with a possible D match to TRBD1 (6 bases). The V gene's germline CDR1 is MDHEN and CDR2 SYDVKM. CDR3 length equals 16 residues. Trimming stripped 0 bases from V and 2 bases from J, with 12 bases between. The CDR3 nucleotides read TGTGCCAGCAGTTTATGGGGGGCGATCAACACAGATACGCAGTATTTT. Translation gives CASSLWGAINTDTQYF. The full variable domain, in which reference TRBV28 and TRBJ2-3 provide the parts outside the CDR3, is DVKVTQSSRYLVKRTGEKVFLECVQDMDHENMFWYRQDPGLGLRLIYFSYDVKMKEKGDIPEGYSVSREKKERFSLILESASTNQTSMYLCASSLWGAINTDTQYFGPGTRLTVL.

CDR3: CATSRDRGTTGELFF. CDR3 DNA sequence: TGTGCCACCAGCAGAGATCGAGGAACGACCGGGGAGCTGTTTTTT. This chain links TRBV15 with TRBJ2-2, with no clear D. Deletions cut 0 bases from V and 5 bases from J, with 10 bases between. This CDR3 is 15 amino acids long. CDR1 LNHNV and CDR2 YYDKDF come from the germline V gene (reference sequence).

This clone was observed once. V and J are TRBV7-9 and TRBJ2-7; the D gene is possibly TRBD1 (6 bases). Trimming removed 3 bases from V and 1 base from J, with 13 bases in between. This CDR3 region has 15 residues. Germline loops: CDR1 SEHNR, CDR2 FQNEAQ (reference sequence). CDR3 DNA: TGTGCCAGCAGCTTGGACAGTGTTCCTTCCTACGAGCAGTACTTC. Its translation: CASSLDSVPSYEQYF.

The CDR3 is CASSVGQGAAYNEQFF. The CDR3 region has the DNA TGTGCCAGCAGCGTTGGACAGGGGGCGGCCTACAATGAGCAGTTCTTC. The genes are TRBV9 and TRBJ2-1; 11 bases line up with TRBD1. Trimming at V came to 2 bases and at J to 2 bases, leaving 3 bases not matched to a gene. This CDR3 is 16 amino acids long. The V gene's germline CDR1 is SGDLS and CDR2 YYNGEE.

V is TRBV5-6 and J is TRBJ1-6, with 10 bases aligning to TRBD1. V gave up 4 bases and J gave up 10 bases; unmatched junction bases: 14. CDR1 is SGHDT and CDR2 is YYEEEE in the germline V gene. CDR3 length: 17 amino acids. This CDR3 reads CASSRRDRGLSGSPLHF. CDR3 sequence (DNA): TGTGCCAGCAGCCGGAGGGACAGGGGATTATCGGGGTCACCCCTCCACTTT.

The chain has TRBV4-1 and TRBJ1-1, with 9 bases matching TRBD1. The V gene's germline CDR1 is MGHRA and CDR2 YSYEKL. This CDR3 contains 14 residues. Germline trimming cut 4 bases from V and 5 bases from J; bases unmatched to any gene: 5. Written as DNA, the CDR3 is TGCGCCAGCAGCCCCTGGACAGGGGTGACTGAAGCTTTCTTT. Its protein is CASSPWTGVTEAFF.

This clone was picked up a small number of times. The DNA of the CDR3 is TGTGCCAGTAGTATAGATCACGCCACATTAAATCAGCCCCAGCATTTT. Its protein product is CASSIDHATLNQPQHF. The gene calls are TRBV19 and TRBJ1-5; D gene uncertain. The germline V gene encodes CDR1 LNHDA and CDR2 SQIVND (reference sequence). The CDR3 length is 16 residues. Trimming removed 0 bases at V and 4 bases at J, with 13 bases between.

The chain uses TRBV7-6 and TRBJ1-6, with D uncertain. CDR1 and CDR2 from the germline V gene are SGHVS and FNYEAQ. Trimming left V 0 bases short and J 9 bases short, with 6 bases between. The CDR3 covers 13 residues. The CDR3 DNA is TGTGCCAGCAGCTTAGCGTTAGGTTCACCCCTCCACTTT. It codes for CASSLALGSPLHF.

The CDR3, as DNA: TGTGCCAGCTCACCCTCGGACACCAGAGAAGCTTTCTTT. Translation gives CASSPSDTREAFF. J is TRBJ1-1 and V is TRBV18; the D gene is possibly TRBD1 (5 bases). Trimming stripped 3 bases from V and 8 bases from J, with 13 bases between. The germline V gene has CDR1 KGHSH and CDR2 LQKENI. The CDR3 consists of 13 residues. The entire variable domain, with the rest obtained from reference TRBV18 and TRBJ1-1, is as follows: NAGVMQNPRHLVRRRGQEARLRCSPMKGHSHVYWYRQLPEEGLKFMVYLQKENIIDESGMPKERFSAEFPKEGPSILRIQQVVRGDSAAYFCASSPSDTREAFFGQGTRLTVV.

The chain couples TRBV6-5 to TRBJ1-3, with 11 bases that match TRBD1. The CDR3 has 15 residues. The germline gives CDR1 MNHEY, CDR2 SVGAGI. The trim removed 2 bases at V and 3 bases at J, leaving 0 bases unmatched. The CDR3 is CASSYGTGGGNTIYF. The DNA for the CDR3 is TGTGCCAGCAGTTACGGGACAGGGGGTGGAAACACCATATATTTT.

There are a few counts of this clone. The chain combines TRBV15 with TRBJ2-1; D remains unclear. Looked up from germline, CDR1 is LNHNV and CDR2 is YYDKDF (reference sequence). V was pared by 3 bases and J by 0 bases, with 12 bases between. CDR3 length equals 16 residues. Here the CDR3 reads CATSSPPPSSYNEQFF. DNA for the CDR3: TGTGCCACCAGCAGCCCCCCACCGAGCTCCTACAATGAGCAGTTCTTC. Based on the CDR3 plus reference TRBV15 and TRBJ2-1, the full variable domain is DAMVIQNPRYQVTQFGKPVTLSCSQTLNHNVMYWYQQKSSQAPKLLFHYYDKDFNNEADTPDNFQSRRPNTSFCFLDIRSPGLGDTAMYLCATSSPPPSSYNEQFFGPGTRLTVL.

The chain recombines TRBV6-1 with TRBJ1-1; D perhaps matches TRBD1 (6 bases). CDR3 length equals 20 residues. Trimming shortened V by 2 bases and J by 1 base, and 26 bases separated the two germline ends. The V gene's germline CDR1 is MNHNS and CDR2 SASEGT. CDR3 bases: TGTGCCAGCAGTGAAATGGGGATCCAGGACAGTTTCGGGTCGAACACTGAAGCTTTCTTT. Translated, it gives CASSEMGIQDSFGSNTEAFF.

The CDR3 protein is CASSPRQGSYEQYF. CDR3 sequence (DNA): TGTGCCAGCAGTCCTCGACAGGGCTCCTACGAGCAGTACTTC. The chain carries TRBV27 and TRBJ2-7, with 7 positions matching TRBD1. Germline-derived CDR1 and CDR2 are MNHEY and SMNVEV (reference sequence). The CDR3 has 14 amino acids. V was clipped by 5 bases and J by 0 bases; unmatched bases: 4.

V is TRBV19 and J is TRBJ1-3, with D hard to call. CDR3 length: 15 residues. CDR1 is LNHDA and CDR2 is SQIVND in the germline V gene (reference sequence). Between the trimmed V and J ends, which lost 1 base and 2 bases, there was a span of 9 bases. CDR3 residues: CASSIGAGTGNTIYF. CDR3 nucleotide sequence: TGTGCCAGTAGTATAGGGGCAGGTACTGGAAACACCATATATTTT.

This chain uses TRBV11-2 with TRBJ2-5, with TRBD2 identical over 10 bases. Germline V gene sequence: CDR1 SGHAT, CDR2 FQNNGV. With V trimmed by 5 bases and J by 10 bases, 10 bases remained unmatched. The CDR3 runs 14 residues. In DNA, the CDR3 is TGTGCCAGCAGCAGGACTAGCGGAGGAAGGGACCAGTACTTC. Protein product: CASSRTSGGRDQYF.

The chain combines TRBV9 with TRBJ1-3, with no clear D. The germline V gene encodes CDR1 SGDLS and CDR2 YYNGEE. CDR3 length: 15 residues. V lost 4 bases and J lost 0, with 11 bases in between. The CDR3 nucleotides read TGTGCCAGCAGCACGGACGGTCGCTCTGGAAACACCATATATTTT. Its translation is CASSTDGRSGNTIYF.

The rearrangement joins TRBV5-4 to TRBJ1-5; TRBD1 matches 8 bases. The CDR3 covers 14 residues. After removal of 4 bases from V and 6 bases from J, the junction contained 6 bases not matched to a gene. Germline CDR1 SGHNT, CDR2 YYREEE (reference sequence). The CDR3 protein is CASSSDRGGQPQHF. In DNA form, the CDR3 reads TGTGCCAGCAGCAGTGACAGGGGTGGTCAGCCCCAGCATTTT.

The chain uses TRBV7-8 and TRBJ2-3; D ambiguous. The CDR3 is 14 residues long. Germline loops: CDR1 SGHVS, CDR2 FQNEAQ. Deletions cut 1 base from V and 1 base from J, with 6 bases between. Here the CDR3 reads CASSLEQRTDTQYF. DNA of the CDR3: TGTGCCAGCAGCTTAGAACAGCGCACAGATACGCAGTATTTT.

The V and J genes are TRBV10-2 and TRBJ2-7; D is unresolved. V was trimmed by 0 bases and J by 6 bases, leaving 9 bases between them. This CDR3 region has 13 residues. The germline gives CDR1 WSHSY, CDR2 SAAADI. The CDR3 bases are TGCGCCAGCAGTGAGTCTGGTAGGGCCGAGCAGTACTTC. Amino acid sequence: CASSESGRAEQYF.

The chain couples TRBV6-1 to TRBJ2-1; tentative D call: TRBD2 (7 bases). The CDR3 consists of 16 residues. Trimming shortened V by 1 base and J by 8 bases, and 18 bases separated the two germline ends. The germline V gene encodes CDR1 MNHNS and CDR2 SASEGT. DNA of the CDR3: TGTGCCAGCAGTGAAGAGGGGGGGGTTTTTTTGCATGAGCAGTTCTTC. This gives the protein CASSEEGGVFLHEQFF.

This rearrangement joins TRBV7-8 to TRBJ1-2, with 7 bases fitting TRBD1. The CDR3 runs to 17 residues. V lost 4 bases and J lost 1; bases outside the gene matches: 12. The germline V gene encodes CDR1 SGHVS and CDR2 FQNEAQ. The CDR3 sequence: CASSSVGQEAFNYGYTF. CDR3 bases: TGTGCCAGCAGCTCGGTCGGACAGGAGGCTTTTAACTATGGCTACACCTTC.